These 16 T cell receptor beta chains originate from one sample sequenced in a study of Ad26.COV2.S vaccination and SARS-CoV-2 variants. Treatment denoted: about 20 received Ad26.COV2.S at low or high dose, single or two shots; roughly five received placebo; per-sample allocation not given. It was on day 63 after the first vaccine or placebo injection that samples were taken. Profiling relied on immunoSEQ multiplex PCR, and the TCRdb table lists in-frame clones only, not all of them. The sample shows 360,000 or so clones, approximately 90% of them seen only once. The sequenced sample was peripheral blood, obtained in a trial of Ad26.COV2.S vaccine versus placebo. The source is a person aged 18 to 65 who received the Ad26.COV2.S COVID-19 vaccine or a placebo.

This CDR3 is CASSPWGMNTEAFF. CDR3 DNA sequence: TGTGCCAGCAGTCCCTGGGGGATGAACACTGAAGCTTTCTTT. The chain recombines TRBV6-2 or TRBV6-3 with TRBJ1-1; D might be TRBD1 (5 bases). The CDR3 is 14 amino acids. The germline V and J ends were trimmed by 5 bases and 0 bases, with 10 bases remaining between them. Germline CDR1 and CDR2: MNHEY and SVGEGT.

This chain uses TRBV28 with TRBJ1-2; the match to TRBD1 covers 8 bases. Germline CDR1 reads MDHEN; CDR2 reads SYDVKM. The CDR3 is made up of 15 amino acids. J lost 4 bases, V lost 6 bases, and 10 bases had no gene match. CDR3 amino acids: CASSRGQGSLYGYTF. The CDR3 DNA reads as TGTGCCAGCAGCCGCGGACAGGGCTCCCTCTATGGCTACACCTTC.

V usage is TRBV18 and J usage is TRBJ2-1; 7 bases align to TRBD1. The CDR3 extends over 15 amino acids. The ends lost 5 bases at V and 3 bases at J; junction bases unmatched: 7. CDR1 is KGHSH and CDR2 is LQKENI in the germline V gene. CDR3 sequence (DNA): TGTGCCAGCTCATTTCGGACAGGCGACTACAATGAGCAGTTCTTC. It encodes CASSFRTGDYNEQFF.

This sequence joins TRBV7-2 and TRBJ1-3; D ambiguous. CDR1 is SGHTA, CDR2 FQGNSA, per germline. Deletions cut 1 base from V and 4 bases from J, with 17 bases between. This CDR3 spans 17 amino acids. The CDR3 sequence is CASSLVRADASGNTIYF. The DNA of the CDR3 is TGTGCCAGCAGCTTAGTTCGGGCCGACGCGTCCGGAAACACCATATATTTT. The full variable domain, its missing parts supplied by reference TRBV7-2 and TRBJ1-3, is GAGVSQSPSNKVTEKGKDVELRCDPISGHTALYWYRQSLGQGLEFLIYFQGNSAPDKSGLPSDRFSAERTGGSVSTLTIQRTQQEDSAVYLCASSLVRADASGNTIYFGEGSWLTVV.

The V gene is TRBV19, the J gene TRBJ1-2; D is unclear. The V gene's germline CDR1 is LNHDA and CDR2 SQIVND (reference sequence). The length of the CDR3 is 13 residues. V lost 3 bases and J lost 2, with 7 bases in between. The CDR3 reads CASSIGTNYGYTF. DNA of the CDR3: TGTGCCAGTAGTATCGGAACCAACTATGGCTACACCTTC.

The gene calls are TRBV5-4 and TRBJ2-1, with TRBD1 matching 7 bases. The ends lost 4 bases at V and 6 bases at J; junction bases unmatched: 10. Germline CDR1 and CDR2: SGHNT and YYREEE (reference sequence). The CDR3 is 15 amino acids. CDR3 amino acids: CASSRGQVVSNEQFF. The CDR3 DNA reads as TGTGCCAGCAGCCGTGGACAGGTAGTTAGCAATGAGCAGTTCTTC.

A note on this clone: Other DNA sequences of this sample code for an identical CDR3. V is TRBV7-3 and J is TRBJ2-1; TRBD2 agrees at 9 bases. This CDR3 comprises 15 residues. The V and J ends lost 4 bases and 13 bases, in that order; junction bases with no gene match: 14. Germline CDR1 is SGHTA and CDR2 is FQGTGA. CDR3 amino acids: CASSSSLAGAGEQFF. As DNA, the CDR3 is TGTGCCAGCAGCTCGTCTTTAGCGGGAGCGGGTGAACAGTTCTTC.

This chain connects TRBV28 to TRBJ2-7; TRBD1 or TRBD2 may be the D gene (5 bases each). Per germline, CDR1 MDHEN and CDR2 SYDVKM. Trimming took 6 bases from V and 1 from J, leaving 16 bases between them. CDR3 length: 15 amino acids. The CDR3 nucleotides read TGTGCCAGCAGGCCCACTAGGGGTTGGTCCTACGAGCAGTACTTC. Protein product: CASRPTRGWSYEQYF.

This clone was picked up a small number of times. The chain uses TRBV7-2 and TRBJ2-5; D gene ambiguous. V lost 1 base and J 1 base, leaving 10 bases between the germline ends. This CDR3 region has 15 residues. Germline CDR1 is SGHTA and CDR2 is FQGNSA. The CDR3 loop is CASSLVAAAQETQYF. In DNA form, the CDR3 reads TGTGCCAGCAGCTTAGTCGCGGCGGCCCAAGAGACCCAGTACTTC. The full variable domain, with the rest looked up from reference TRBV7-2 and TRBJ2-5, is GAGVSQSPSNKVTEKGKDVELRCDPISGHTALYWYRQSLGQGLEFLIYFQGNSAPDKSGLPSDRFSAERTGGSVSTLTIQRTQQEDSAVYLCASSLVAAAQETQYFGPGTRLLVL.

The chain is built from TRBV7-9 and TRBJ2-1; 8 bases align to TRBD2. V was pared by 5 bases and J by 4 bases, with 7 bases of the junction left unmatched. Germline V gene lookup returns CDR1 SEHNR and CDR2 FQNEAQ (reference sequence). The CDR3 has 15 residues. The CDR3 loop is CASSPFAGGYNEQFF. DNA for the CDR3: TGTGCCAGCAGCCCGTTCGCGGGAGGTTACAATGAGCAGTTCTTC. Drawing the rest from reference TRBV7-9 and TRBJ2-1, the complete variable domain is DTGVSQNPRHKITKRGQNVTFRCDPISEHNRLYWYRQTLGQGPEFLTYFQNEAQLEKSRLLSDRFSAERPKGSFSTLEIQRTEQGDSAMYLCASSPFAGGYNEQFFGPGTRLTVL.

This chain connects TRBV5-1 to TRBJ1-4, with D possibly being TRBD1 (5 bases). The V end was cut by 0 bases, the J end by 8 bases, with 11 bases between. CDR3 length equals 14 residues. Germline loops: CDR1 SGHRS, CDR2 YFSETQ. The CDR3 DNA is TGCGCCAGCAGCTTGGCACTCGGGACCGAAAAACTGTTTTTT. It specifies CASSLALGTEKLFF.

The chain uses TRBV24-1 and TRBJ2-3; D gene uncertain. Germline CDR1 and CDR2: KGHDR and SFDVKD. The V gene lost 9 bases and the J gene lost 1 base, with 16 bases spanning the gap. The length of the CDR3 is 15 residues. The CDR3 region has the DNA TGTGCCACCCCCCGAGAGTGTCAGGGCACAGATACGCAGTATTTT. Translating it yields CATPRECQGTDTQYF.

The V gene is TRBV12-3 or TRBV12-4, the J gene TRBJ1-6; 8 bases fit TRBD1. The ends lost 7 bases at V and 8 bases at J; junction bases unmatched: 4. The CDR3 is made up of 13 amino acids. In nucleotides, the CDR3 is TGTGCCAGCACAGGACAGGGCGATTCACCCCTCCACTTT. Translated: CASTGQGDSPLHF.

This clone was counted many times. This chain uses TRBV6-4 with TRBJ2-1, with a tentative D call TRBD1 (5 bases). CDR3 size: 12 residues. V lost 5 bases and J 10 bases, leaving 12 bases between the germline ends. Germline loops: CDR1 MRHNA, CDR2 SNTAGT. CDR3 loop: CASSTTGREQFF. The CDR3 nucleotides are TGTGCCAGCAGTACTACAGGACGAGAGCAGTTCTTC.

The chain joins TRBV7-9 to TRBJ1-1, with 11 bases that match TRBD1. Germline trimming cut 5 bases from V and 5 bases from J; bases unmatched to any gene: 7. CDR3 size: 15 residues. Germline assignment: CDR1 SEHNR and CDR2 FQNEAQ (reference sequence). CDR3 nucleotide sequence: TGTGCCAGCAGCGAACCGGGACAGGGGGTTACTGAAGCTTTCTTT. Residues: CASSEPGQGVTEAFF.

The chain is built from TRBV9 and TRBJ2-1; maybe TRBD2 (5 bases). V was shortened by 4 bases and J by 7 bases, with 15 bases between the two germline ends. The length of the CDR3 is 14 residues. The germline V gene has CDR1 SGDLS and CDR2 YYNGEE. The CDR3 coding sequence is TGTGCCAGCAGCCCCGGACTCTTGGTAAATGAGCAGTTCTTC. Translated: CASSPGLLVNEQFF.